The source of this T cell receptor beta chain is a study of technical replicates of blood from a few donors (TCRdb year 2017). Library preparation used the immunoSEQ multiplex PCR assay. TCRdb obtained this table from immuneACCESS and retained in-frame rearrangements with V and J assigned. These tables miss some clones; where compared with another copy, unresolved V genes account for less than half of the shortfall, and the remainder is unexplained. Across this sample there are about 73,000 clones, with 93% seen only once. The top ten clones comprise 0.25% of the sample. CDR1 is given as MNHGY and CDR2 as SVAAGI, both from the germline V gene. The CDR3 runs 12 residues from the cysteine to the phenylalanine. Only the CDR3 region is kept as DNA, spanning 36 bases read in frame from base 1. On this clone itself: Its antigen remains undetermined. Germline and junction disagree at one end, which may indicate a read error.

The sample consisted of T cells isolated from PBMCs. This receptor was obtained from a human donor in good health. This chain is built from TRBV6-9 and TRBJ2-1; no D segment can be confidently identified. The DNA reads TGTGCCAGCAGTTTCTCCGACAATGAGCAGTTCTTC. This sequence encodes CASSFSDNEQFF.